This TCR beta chain was captured by sequencing in a study of T-cell reconstitution after alpha-beta-depleted transplantation in children. The TCRbeta library was prepared with unique molecular identifiers. TCRdb reanalysed the PCR reads using MiXCR and keeps one entry per CDR3 protein. The sample includes roughly 400,000 distinct CDR3 sequences, 20% of them seen just once. This clonotype was detected only a few times. The sequence derives from a human donor who donated a stem cell graft to a child with acute myeloid leukemia. The specimen comprised PBMCs from the stem cell graft donor, sampled from the stem cell graft.

CDR3 residues: CSALKTGTAYEQYF. DNA for the CDR3: TGCAGTGCTCTTAAAACCGGGACTGCATACGAGCAGTACTTC. This chain uses TRBV20-1 with TRBJ2-7; possibly TRBD2 for D (6 bases). Trimming cost V 5 bases and J 4 bases, with 18 bases left between them. The CDR3 is 14 amino acids. Looked up from germline, CDR1 is DFQATT and CDR2 is SNEGSKA (reference sequence).